The 4 T cell receptor beta chains listed next were all sequenced from one sample in a study of blood T cell repertoires in COVID-19. The protocol was immunoSEQ multiplex PCR, while the TCRdb copy is restricted to in-frame clones and leaves out a portion. Of roughly 260,000 clones detected, around 87% appear once; the ten largest clones hold approximately 2.2%. Sample: peripheral blood. These TCRs come from a woman aged 50 to 65 with acute or convalescent COVID-19.

This chain uses TRBV9 with TRBJ2-1; 15 bases are a match to TRBD2. J gave up 9 bases and V 3 bases, and 4 bases lay outside the gene matches. Per the germline V gene, CDR1 is SGDLS and CDR2 is YYNGEE. This CDR3 spans 15 amino acids. CDR3 in amino acids: CASSAGTSGGSEQFF. CDR3 DNA sequence: TGTGCCAGCAGCGCCGGGACTAGCGGGGGGAGTGAGCAGTTCTTC. Variable domain in full (rest from reference TRBV9 and TRBJ2-1): DSGVTQTPKHLITATGQRVTLRCSPRSGDLSVYWYQQSLDQGLQFLIQYYNGEERAKGNILERFSAQQFPDLHSELNLSSLELGDSALYFCASSAGTSGGSEQFFGPGTRLTVL.

The V gene is TRBV24-1, the J gene TRBJ1-4; D is undetermined. The CDR3 spans 14 residues. Germline CDR1 reads KGHDR; CDR2 reads SFDVKD. Trimming removed 4 bases from V and 5 bases from J, with 10 bases in between. CDR3 DNA: TGTGCCACCAGTGAACCAGGTTACAATGAAAAACTGTTTTTT. This encodes CATSEPGYNEKLFF.

The V call is TRBV4-3, the J call TRBJ2-1; D remains unclear. Germline CDR1 reads LGHNA; CDR2 reads YSLEER. V shed 0 bases and J shed 2 bases, with 11 bases lying between them. This CDR3 is 16 amino acids long. The CDR3 DNA reads as TGCGCCAGCAGCCAAGATCCCAGCGTAACCTACAATGAGCAGTTCTTC. Translation: CASSQDPSVTYNEQFF.

CDR3 residues: CASSRAPGTEAFF. Written as DNA, the CDR3 is TGCGCCAGCAGCCGAGCTCCGGGAACTGAAGCTTTCTTT. The rearrangement uses TRBV4-3 and TRBJ1-1; D is undetermined. The germline gives CDR1 LGHNA, CDR2 YSLEER. CDR3 length equals 13 residues. Between the trimmed V and J ends, which lost 4 bases and 5 bases, there was a span of 11 bases.